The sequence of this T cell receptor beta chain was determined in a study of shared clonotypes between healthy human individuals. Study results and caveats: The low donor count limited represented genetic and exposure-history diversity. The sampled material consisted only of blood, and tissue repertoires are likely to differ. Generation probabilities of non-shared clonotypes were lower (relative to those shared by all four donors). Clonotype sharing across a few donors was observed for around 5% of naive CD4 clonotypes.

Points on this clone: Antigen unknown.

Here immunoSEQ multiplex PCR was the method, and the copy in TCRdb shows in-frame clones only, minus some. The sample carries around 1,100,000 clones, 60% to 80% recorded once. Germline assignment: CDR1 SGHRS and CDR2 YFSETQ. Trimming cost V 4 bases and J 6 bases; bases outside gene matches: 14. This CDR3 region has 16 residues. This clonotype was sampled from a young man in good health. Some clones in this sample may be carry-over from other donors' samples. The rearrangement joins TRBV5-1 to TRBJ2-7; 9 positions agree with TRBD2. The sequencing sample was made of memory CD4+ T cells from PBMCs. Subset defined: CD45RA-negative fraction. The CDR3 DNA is TGCGCCAGCAGCCCCCAAGGGGCGGGAGGGCCCCGCGAGCAGTACTTC. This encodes CASSPQGAGGPREQYF. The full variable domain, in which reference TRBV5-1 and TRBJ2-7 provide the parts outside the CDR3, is KAGVTQTPRYLIKTRGQQVTLSCSPISGHRSVSWYQQTPGQGLQFLFEYFSETQRNKGNFPGRFSGRQFSNSRSEMNVSTLELGDSALYLCASSPQGAGGPREQYFGPGTRLTVT.